This T cell receptor (beta chain) is drawn from a study of Graves' ophthalmopathy and Graves' hyperthyroidism (dated by TCRdb to 2016 to 2018). Turning to the overall study: Peripheral blood was collected at initial diagnosis, prior to any treatment. For independent validation, a separate cohort was made up of 18 hyperthyroidism patients plus 17 patients who later progressed from hyperthyroidism to ophthalmopathy. T-cell repertoires of thyroid tissue and blood were compared in over five hyperthyroidism patients. To explore V-J signatures that distinguish ophthalmopathy from hyperthyroidism, a discovery set of roughly 98 patients was enrolled, made up of around 40 with ophthalmopathy and around 57 with stable hyperthyroidism. To tell Graves' ophthalmopathy apart from Graves' hyperthyroidism, and to predict which patients would progress to ophthalmopathy, the study relied on TCR beta repertoire signatures. Following sampling, methimazole starting at 30 mg daily was administered to hyperthyroidism patients, and high-dose intravenous methylprednisolone was administered to ophthalmopathy patients. In total, 135 blood samples were TCR-sequenced: around 42 ophthalmopathy, some 80 hyperthyroidism and roughly 17 hyperthyroidism-to-ophthalmopathy patients. Study-wide findings and limitations: Among expanded thyroid clonotypes with frequency above 0.001, most also showed up in blood, which suggests that blood repertoires may reflect the thyroid immune response. In validation, the model predicted ophthalmopathy progression with about 71% sensitivity and roughly 78% specificity; some 13 predicted patients were CT-confirmed with GO in a median of approximately 6.5 months. In cross-validation, the 13-signature model distinguished ophthalmopathy from stable hyperthyroidism with around 90% sensitivity and 81.08% specificity, while in the test set the corresponding values were about 80% and 75%. Sample size was not predetermined statistically, and investigators were not blinded to group allocation.

This clonotype was counted a few times. The antigen it recognizes is unknown. Base-call qualities are not available, and no considerably larger clone is one nucleotide away. The germline V gene specifies MDHEN as CDR1 and SYDVKM as CDR2. The V end gives up 5 bases and the J end 7 bases, leaving 5 bases in the junction not matched to a gene. From the cysteine up to the phenylalanine, the CDR3 has a length of 13 residues. Only the CDR3 portion is preserved as DNA: 39 bases, with reading frame beginning at the first base. Ophthalmopathy patients were characterized by moderately to severely active disease, a Clinical Activity Score of at least 3, a NOSPECS grade of at least 4, and a disease duration under 3 months. Patients with other autoimmune diseases, uncontrolled infections, pregnancy or lactation were excluded from the study. Diagnosis was based on clinical symptoms, serum thyroxine, TRAb, thyroid ultrasound and orbital computed tomography. Ficoll-Paque density gradient centrifugation was used to isolate PBMCs from under 11 ml of fresh peripheral blood. Trizol reagent was used to extract the total RNA, and its quality was then checked on an Agilent 2100 Bioanalyzer.

TCR beta CDR3 regions were amplified from RNA transcripts for repertoire sequencing. A first-round RT-PCR used HTBI primers with the Qiagen OneStep RT-PCR kit, followed by a second-round multiplex PCR, size selection and purification. Libraries were sequenced on an Illumina HiSeq2000 using paired-end 100 bp reads. The paper's processing steps were these. SOAPnuke was used to process the reads, removing any read that contained adapters or uncalled bases, had a mean Phred below 15, or lacked an exact match to the constant primer or identifier. COPE v1.2.5 was used to merge the high-quality paired reads. Each unique nucleotide sequence was treated as a clonotype, and MiTCR v1.1 was used to align the clonotypes to the IMGT TRB V, D and J references. The analysis was limited to V-J combinations with a frequency above 0.0001, which together covered 98% to 99.2% of repertoires. For each V-J combination, a TCR clonal expansion and chaos score was defined as the ratio of F50 clonal expansion to chaos observed in the TCRdist matrix. Welch's t-statistics and random forest were used to narrow the features down to 13 V-J combinations, which were then fed into a naive Bayes classifier. Thyroid-blood repertoire similarity was quantified with the Morisita-Horn index. Using fastp at Q25 and MiXCR, TCRdb reprocessed the public reads and kept productive beta chains. A single entry per CDR3 protein holds the most common genes and DNA from its merged rows. TCRdb, not the authors, supplied the V and J calls. The table for this sample lists under 400,000 distinct CDR3 sequences; around a sixth of them were counted only once. Clones ranked in the top ten supply about 12% of the sample.

The receptor comes from an adult man with Graves' ophthalmopathy. The sequence links TRBV28 to TRBJ1-3, with TRBD1 matching 7 junction bases. Source material: peripheral blood. The CDR3 protein is CASSLIRGNTIYF. In nucleotides, the sequence is TGTGCCAGCAGTCTTATCAGGGGGAACACCATATATTTT.